The 23 T cell receptor beta chains in this list originate from one sample, sequenced in a study of blood T cell repertoires in COVID-19 (dated by TCRdb to 2019 to 2021). The library relied on the immunoSEQ multiplex PCR assay. TCRdb took this table from immuneACCESS and kept in-frame rearrangements with V and J called. Such tables lack part of the clones; where checked against another copy, unresolved V genes explain under half of the gap, and the rest is unexplained. This sample comprises about 130,000 clones, 88% of them detected only once. The ten most abundant clones make up 0.95% to 1.5% of the sample. The specimen was peripheral blood. The receptors here all came from a woman of 80 years or more with acute or convalescent COVID-19.

The V gene is TRBV19, the J gene TRBJ1-4, with TRBD1 identical over 9 bases. CDR1 and CDR2 from the germline V gene are LNHDA and SQIVND (reference sequence). The CDR3 extends over 15 amino acids. With V trimmed by 4 bases and J by 5 bases, 5 bases remained unmatched. The CDR3 DNA reads TGTGCCAGTAGTACTCCGGGACAGGGAAATGAAAAACTGTTTTTT. It encodes CASSTPGQGNEKLFF.

The chain combines TRBV7-9 with TRBJ1-2; D is possibly TRBD1 (5 bases). V lost 5 bases to trimming and J lost 14 bases, with 18 bases between them. The CDR3 has 12 residues. Germline assignment: CDR1 SEHNR and CDR2 FQNEAQ (reference sequence). The CDR3 DNA follows: TGTGCCAGCAGCCGTGGGGGGAGTAGCGGTACCTTC. Its protein product is CASSRGGSSGTF.

This chain links TRBV2 with TRBJ2-3, with 9 positions matching TRBD1. V gave up 8 bases and J gave up 1 base; unmatched junction bases: 4. Germline V lookup: CDR1 SNHLY, CDR2 FYNNEI. The CDR3 runs to 14 residues. The CDR3 here is CASGQGRGTDTQYF. The CDR3 coding sequence is TGTGCCAGCGGACAGGGGAGGGGCACAGATACGCAGTATTTT.

This chain's CDR3 is CASSPSGDAAQPQHF. Here the CDR3 DNA reads TGTGCCAGCAGTCCATCAGGGGACGCTGCCCAGCCCCAGCATTTT. The rearrangement joins TRBV28 to TRBJ1-5, with D possibly TRBD1 on 6 matching bases. Germline CDR1 and CDR2: MDHEN and SYDVKM. This CDR3 is built from 15 residues. Trimming removed 5 bases from V and 7 bases from J, with 18 bases in between.

The rearrangement links TRBV12-3 or TRBV12-4 to TRBJ2-6; D is unresolved. Trimming removed 6 bases at V and 0 bases at J, with 3 bases between. The CDR3 has 13 residues. In DNA form, the CDR3 reads TGTGCCAGCAGCCTCTCTGGGGCCAACGTCCTGACTTTC. Its protein is CASSLSGANVLTF.

The chain links TRBV12-3 or TRBV12-4 to TRBJ2-5, with D possibly TRBD1 on 6 matching bases. The CDR3 is made up of 13 amino acids. Trimming pared 3 bases from V and 2 bases from J, leaving 7 bases between. The CDR3 coding sequence is TGTGCCAGCAGTTTTAGGGGGCAAGAGACCCAGTACTTC. Translating it yields CASSFRGQETQYF.

This clone was observed a single time. V usage is TRBV5-1 and J usage is TRBJ2-3; D is unclear. CDR3 length equals 12 residues. Per the germline V gene, CDR1 is SGHRS and CDR2 is YFSETQ. Between the trimmed V and J ends, which lost 4 bases and 4 bases, there was a span of 7 bases. The CDR3 DNA sequence: TGCGCCAGCAGCGAGATAGCAGATACGCAGTATTTT. This encodes CASSEIADTQYF.

The CDR3 DNA is TGTGCCAGCAGCCAAGAAGGTACAGGGCGAGGCAATCAGCCCCAGCATTTT. Protein: CASSQEGTGRGNQPQHF. J is TRBJ1-5 and V is TRBV4-2; possibly TRBD1 for D (6 bases). This CDR3 spans 17 amino acids. Between the trimmed V and J ends, which lost 0 bases and 2 bases, there was a span of 14 bases. In germline, CDR1 is LGHNA, CDR2 YNFKEQ.

A single count supports this clone. This chain uses TRBV20-1 with TRBJ1-1; D gene unclear. V lost 5 bases, J lost 8 bases, and 12 bases lay in between. The germline gives CDR1 DFQATT, CDR2 SNEGSKA (reference sequence). The CDR3 is made up of 11 amino acids. The CDR3 DNA is TGCAGTGCTGCCCTGGTAGCCGAAGCTTTCTTT. Its protein product is CSAALVAEAFF.

The gene calls are TRBV6-1 and TRBJ1-5, with D unresolved. Trimming took 0 bases from V and 4 from J, leaving 10 bases between them. CDR1 and CDR2 (germline): MNHNS, SASEGT. This CDR3 is built from 15 residues. Here the CDR3 DNA reads TGTGCCAGCAGTGAAGCGATGAGGAATAATCAGCCCCAGCATTTT. It codes for CASSEAMRNNQPQHF.

This clone was observed a handful of times. The CDR3 coding sequence is TGTGCCAGCAGCTTAAGACAGGGGGCAAATTCACCCCTCCACTTT. Its translation: CASSLRQGANSPLHF. This chain uses TRBV5-4 with TRBJ1-6, with 10 nucleotides matching TRBD1. Losses at the gene ends were 2 bases for V and 7 bases for J; bases not matched to a gene: 3. CDR1 SGHNT and CDR2 YYREEE come from the germline V gene (reference sequence). This CDR3 spans 15 amino acids. Looking up the rest from reference TRBV5-4 and TRBJ1-6 gives the full variable domain: ETGVTQSPTHLIKTRGQQVTLRCSSQSGHNTVSWYQQALGQGPQFIFQYYREEENGRGNFPPRFSGLQFPNYSSELNVNALELDDSALYLCASSLRQGANSPLHFGNGTRLTVT.

V is TRBV4-2 and J is TRBJ2-3, with 11 positions matching TRBD2. The CDR3 has 16 amino acids. CDR1 and CDR2 (germline): LGHNA, YNFKEQ. V was pared by 0 bases and J by 4 bases, with 3 bases of the junction left unmatched. CDR3 DNA: TGTGCCAGCAGCCAAGAGTCTAGCGGGGGGCCAGATACGCAGTATTTT. Its protein product is CASSQESSGGPDTQYF.

The V and J genes are TRBV7-2 and TRBJ2-1; TRBD2 matches 9 bases. The CDR3 contains 15 residues. In germline, CDR1 is SGHTA, CDR2 FQGNSA. Trimming cost V 5 bases and J 4 bases; bases outside gene matches: 6. Written as DNA, the CDR3 is TGTGCCAGCAGCCCGACTAGCGGTTTTTACAATGAGCAGTTCTTC. Residues: CASSPTSGFYNEQFF.

This clone turned up a few times. V and J are TRBV7-3 and TRBJ2-1; 11 bases match TRBD2. Germline V CDR1 and CDR2: SGHTA, FQGTGA. The ends lost 4 bases at V and 8 bases at J; junction bases unmatched: 4. CDR3 size: 14 residues. The CDR3 region is CASSSSGRLDEQFF. The CDR3 coding sequence is TGTGCCAGCAGCTCTAGCGGGAGGTTGGATGAGCAGTTCTTC.

The chain carries TRBV20-1 and TRBJ2-3; 9 bases line up with TRBD2. The germline V gene has CDR1 DFQATT and CDR2 SNEGSKA (reference sequence). The CDR3 spans 14 residues. Unmatched junction bases numbered 5, after V lost 3 bases and J lost 4 bases. The CDR3 DNA is TGCAGTGCTAGTTTTAGCGGGGGAGCAGATACGCAGTATTTT. This codes for CSASFSGGADTQYF.

The chain has TRBV11-3 and TRBJ2-2; D is possibly TRBD1 (6 bases). Trimming removed 4 bases at V and 3 bases at J, with 12 bases between. This CDR3 is built from 15 residues. Germline CDR1 and CDR2: SGHNT and YENEEA. CDR3 sequence (DNA): TGTGCCAGCAGCTCCCAGACAGGACACACCGGGGAGCTGTTTTTT. It codes for CASSSQTGHTGELFF. The complete variable domain, with remaining parts taken from reference TRBV11-3 and TRBJ2-2, reads EAGVVQSPRYKIIEKKQPVAFWCNPISGHNTLYWYLQNLGQGPELLIRYENEEAVDDSQLPKDRFSAERLKGVDSTLKIQPAELGDSAVYLCASSSQTGHTGELFFGEGSRLTVL.

The chain couples TRBV12-3 or TRBV12-4 to TRBJ1-2; no clear D. CDR3 length: 12 amino acids. V lost 4 bases and J 10 bases, leaving 13 bases between the germline ends. The DNA of the CDR3 is TGTGCCAGCAGTTCCCTCGGGGTTACCTACACCTTC. The encoded protein is CASSSLGVTYTF.

V and J are TRBV2 and TRBJ2-3; no reliable D call. Trimming shortened V by 8 bases and J by 0 bases, and 12 bases separated the two germline ends. Germline V lookup: CDR1 SNHLY, CDR2 FYNNEI. The CDR3 sequence is 14 residues long. CDR3 sequence reads: CASSKMASTDTQYF. The CDR3 nucleotides are TGTGCCAGCTCCAAAATGGCAAGCACAGATACGCAGTATTTT.

The V gene is TRBV23-1, the J gene TRBJ1-4, with 9 positions matching TRBD1. TRBV23-1 carries the ORF label, with uncertain function. The CDR3 runs to 15 residues. The ends lost 0 bases at V and 8 bases at J; junction bases unmatched: 4. The DNA for the CDR3 is TGCGCCAGCAGTCAATCGTGGGACAGGGAGGAAAAACTGTTTTTT. Amino acid sequence: CASSQSWDREEKLFF.

J is TRBJ2-2 and V is TRBV14; maybe TRBD2 (5 bases). From germline, CDR1 is SGHDN and CDR2 FVKESK. V was pared by 2 bases and J by 4 bases, with 14 bases between. This CDR3 comprises 16 residues. The CDR3 region is CASSQRRPGITGELFF. The CDR3 bases are TGTGCCAGCAGCCAACGCCGCCCGGGAATCACCGGGGAGCTGTTTTTT. Full variable domain (missing parts from reference TRBV14 and TRBJ2-2): EAGVTQFPSHSVIEKGQTVTLRCDPISGHDNLYWYRRVMGKEIKFLLHFVKESKQDESGMPNNRFLAERTGGTYSTLKVQPAELEDSGVYFCASSQRRPGITGELFFGEGSRLTVL.

V and J are TRBV11-2 and TRBJ1-6; the D is unclear. V was trimmed by 1 base and J by 4 bases, leaving 8 bases between them. The V gene's germline CDR1 is SGHAT and CDR2 FQNNGV. This CDR3 is built from 15 residues. CDR3 nucleotide sequence: TGTGCCAGCAGCTTAGTGGGCGGGTATAATTCACCCCTCCACTTT. It codes for CASSLVGGYNSPLHF.

The V gene is TRBV18, the J gene TRBJ2-3; D is unclear. V was shortened by 5 bases and J by 3 bases, with 6 bases between the two germline ends. The CDR3 contains 12 residues. The germline V gene has CDR1 KGHSH and CDR2 LQKENI. This CDR3 reads CASSTTTDTQYF. CDR3 nucleotide sequence: TGTGCCAGCTCAACTACGACAGATACGCAGTATTTT.

The V call is TRBV21-1, the J call TRBJ2-3; the D call TRBD1 from the table was never checked on the DNA. TRBV21-1 is a pseudogene locus. CDR3 length: 14 residues. The CDR3 reads CASIPVHPTDTQYF. The CDR3 DNA sequence: TGTGCCAGCATTCCAGTCCACCCCACAGATACGCAGTATTTT.